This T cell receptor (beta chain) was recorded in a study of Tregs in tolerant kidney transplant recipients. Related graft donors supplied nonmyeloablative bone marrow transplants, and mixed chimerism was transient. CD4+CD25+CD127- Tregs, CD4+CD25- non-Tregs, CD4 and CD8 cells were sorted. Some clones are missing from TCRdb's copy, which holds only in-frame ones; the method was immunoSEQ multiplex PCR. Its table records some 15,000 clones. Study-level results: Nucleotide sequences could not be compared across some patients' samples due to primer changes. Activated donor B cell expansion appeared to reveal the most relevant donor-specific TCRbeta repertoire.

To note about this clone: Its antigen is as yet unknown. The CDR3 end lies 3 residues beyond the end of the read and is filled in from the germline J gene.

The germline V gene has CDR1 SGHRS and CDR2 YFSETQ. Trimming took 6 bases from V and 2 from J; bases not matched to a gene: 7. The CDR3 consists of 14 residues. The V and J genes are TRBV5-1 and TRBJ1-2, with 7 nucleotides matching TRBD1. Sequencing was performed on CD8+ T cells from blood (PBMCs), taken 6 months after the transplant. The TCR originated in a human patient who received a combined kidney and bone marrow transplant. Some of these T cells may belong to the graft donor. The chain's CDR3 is CASTLDRVNYGYTF. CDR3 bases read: TGCGCCAGCACCCTCGACAGGGTAAACTATGGC.